Below are 29 T cell receptor beta chains sequenced from a single sample in a study. A single record per CDR3 protein comes from TCRdb applying MiXCR to the RT-PCR reads. This table holds about 680,000 distinct CDR3 sequences, 12% to 15% found once. Material: memory CD4+ T cells from blood. These receptor sequences come from a female donor in good health, serving as a healthy control.

This clonotype has a handful of counts. The chain employs TRBV4-2 and TRBJ2-1, with a tentative D call TRBD2 (6 bases). Germline V CDR1 and CDR2: LGHNA, YNFKEQ. Trimming cost V 1 base and J 6 bases, with 19 bases left between them. The CDR3 contains 17 residues. CDR3: CASSQGPGTQSGNEQFF. DNA of the CDR3: TGTGCCAGCAGCCAAGGACCTGGGACTCAAAGCGGCAATGAGCAGTTCTTC.

This clonotype was picked up many times. CDR3 nucleotides: TGTGCCAGCAGAGAACCGGGCAACTATGGCTACACCTTC. Encoded protein: CASREPGNYGYTF. The V gene is TRBV6-2 or TRBV6-3, the J gene TRBJ1-2; D unresolved. The CDR3 totals 13 residues. V lost 6 bases and J lost 2, with 10 bases in between. Germline assignment: CDR1 MNHEY and CDR2 SVGEGT.

This chain connects TRBV20-1 to TRBJ2-7; D not resolved. CDR1 is DFQATT, CDR2 SNEGSKA, per germline (reference sequence). Trimming pared 3 bases from V and 5 bases from J, leaving 23 bases between. This CDR3 has 16 amino acids. CDR3 DNA: TGCAGTGCTAGGACCCGCTCCGCGACACAGTTTAACGAGCAGTACTTC. This encodes CSARTRSATQFNEQYF.

This clonotype was counted many times. CDR3 coding DNA: TGCAGCGTTGCAGGGCGAACGGACAATGAGCAGTTCTTC. Its protein product is CSVAGRTDNEQFF. This rearrangement joins TRBV29-1 to TRBJ2-1; a possible D gene is TRBD1 (5 bases). CDR3 length: 13 residues. CDR1 SQVTM and CDR2 ANQGSEA come from the germline V gene. V lost 4 bases, J lost 5 bases, and 12 bases lay in between.

Many counts were recorded for this clonotype. This sequence joins TRBV12-3 or TRBV12-4 and TRBJ1-1; D not certain. V dropped 1 base and J dropped 10 bases, with 10 bases sitting between them. The CDR3 loop spans 12 amino acids. The CDR3 DNA sequence: TGTGCCAGCAGTTTAGGGGGTACCATAGCTTTCTTT. Translated, it gives CASSLGGTIAFF.

This clonotype was counted at least ten times. V usage is TRBV4-2 and J usage is TRBJ2-7, with D possibly TRBD1 on 6 matching bases. CDR3 length: 20 residues. Germline CDR1 and CDR2: LGHNA and YNFKEQ. V lost 0 bases and J 3 bases, leaving 27 bases between the germline ends. The CDR3 is CASSQDGVRGAKLWHYEQYF. Here the CDR3 DNA reads TGTGCCAGCAGCCAAGATGGAGTCAGGGGCGCGAAGTTATGGCACTACGAGCAGTACTTC.

Many counts were recorded for this clonotype. The chain links TRBV18 to TRBJ2-1, with D tentatively TRBD2 (6 bases). This CDR3 has 15 residues. The V end was cut by 3 bases, the J end by 7 bases, with 16 bases between. Germline values: CDR1 KGHSH, CDR2 LQKENI. As DNA, the CDR3 is TGTGCCAGCTCACCCGGGACTTGGTCTTCGAATGAGCAGTTCTTC. This gives the protein CASSPGTWSSNEQFF.

The chain combines TRBV5-1 with TRBJ2-2; 10 bases align to TRBD2. The CDR3 extends over 18 amino acids. Germline-derived CDR1 and CDR2 are SGHRS and YFSETQ. Trimming at V came to 5 bases and at J to 2 bases, leaving 12 bases not matched to a gene. The CDR3 is CASSLARTSGYNTGELFF. CDR3 nucleotides: TGCGCCAGCAGTCTGGCTCGGACTAGCGGATATAACACCGGGGAGCTGTTTTTT. Full variable domain (outside the CDR3, taken from reference TRBV5-1 and TRBJ2-2): KAGVTQTPRYLIKTRGQQVTLSCSPISGHRSVSWYQQTPGQGLQFLFEYFSETQRNKGNFPGRFSGRQFSNSRSEMNVSTLELGDSALYLCASSLARTSGYNTGELFFGEGSRLTVL.

A few counts support this clonotype. This chain's CDR3 is CASSHFQTGGTEAFF. The CDR3 region has the DNA TGTGCCAGCAGCCACTTCCAGACCGGGGGGACTGAAGCTTTCTTT. This rearrangement joins TRBV3-1 to TRBJ1-1; possibly TRBD1 for D (5 bases). The germline V gene has CDR1 LGHDT and CDR2 YNNKEL (reference sequence). V was clipped by 3 bases and J by 5 bases, with 16 bases between them. The CDR3 sequence is 15 residues long.

The chain's CDR3 is CSAPGRERDEQYF. The DNA of the CDR3 is TGCAGTGCTCCCGGGCGGGAGAGGGACGAGCAGTACTTC. The chain joins TRBV20-1 to TRBJ2-7, with 7 nucleotides matching TRBD2. CDR1 DFQATT and CDR2 SNEGSKA come from the germline V gene (reference sequence). This CDR3 is 13 amino acids long. V lost 5 bases, J lost 5 bases, and 9 bases stayed unmatched.

In this sample, this clonotype turned up a few times. A much larger clonotype is one base distant, so this may be a read error. V gene TRBV27 combines with J gene TRBJ1-1, with no clear D. The CDR3 totals 13 residues. Per germline, CDR1 MNHEY and CDR2 SMNVEV (reference sequence). V gave up 5 bases and J gave up 1 base, with 8 bases separating them. The chain's CDR3 is CASSPHGNTEAFF. The DNA of the CDR3 is TGTGCCAGCAGTCCCCACGGGAACACTGAAGCTTTCTTT.

This clonotype was recorded many times. The chain links TRBV6-5 to TRBJ2-5; D possibly corresponds to TRBD2 (5 bases). V was shortened by 5 bases and J by 8 bases, with 12 bases between the two germline ends. The length of the CDR3 is 12 residues. The germline V gene encodes CDR1 MNHEY and CDR2 SVGAGI. The CDR3 here is CASSRGSVTQYF. The CDR3 region has the DNA TGTGCCAGCAGTCGGGGTTCGGTAACCCAGTACTTC.

V is TRBV12-3 or TRBV12-4 and J is TRBJ1-5, with D possibly TRBD1 on 5 matching bases. V lost 5 bases to trimming and J lost 7 bases, with 18 bases between them. The CDR3 sequence is 15 residues long. This CDR3 is CASSRRVVTDQPQHF. The CDR3 DNA sequence: TGTGCCAGCAGTCGCAGGGTGGTGACCGACCAGCCCCAGCATTTT.

The rearrangement joins TRBV7-3 to TRBJ1-2; D possibly corresponds to TRBD1 (6 bases). V was trimmed by 5 bases and J by 7 bases, leaving 17 bases between them. CDR1 SGHTA and CDR2 FQGTGA come from the germline V gene. The CDR3 extends over 14 amino acids. This CDR3 reads CASSMTGGIGGYTF. The CDR3 nucleotides read TGTGCCAGCAGCATGACAGGAGGAATTGGTGGCTACACCTTC.

This clonotype was seen many times. This rearrangement joins TRBV28 to TRBJ2-3; a possible D gene is TRBD2 (5 bases). V lost 5 bases and J lost 4, with 13 bases in between. Germline-derived CDR1 and CDR2 are MDHEN and SYDVKM. The CDR3 is 14 residues long. The CDR3 is CASSRPGKSDTQYF. DNA for the CDR3: TGTGCCAGCAGTCGCCCGGGGAAATCAGATACGCAGTATTTT.

This clonotype came up a few times. The CDR3, as DNA: TGCGCCAGCAGCCTGACGACCCGGGACAGGGGATCAAATGAGCAGTTCTTC. It encodes CASSLTTRDRGSNEQFF. The rearrangement links TRBV5-1 to TRBJ2-1, with TRBD1 identical over 10 bases. V was clipped by 4 bases and J by 7 bases; unmatched bases: 14. Germline assignment: CDR1 SGHRS and CDR2 YFSETQ. The CDR3 contains 17 residues.

The rearrangement uses TRBV7-2 and TRBJ2-7, with a possible D match to TRBD2 (6 bases). Germline values: CDR1 SGHTA, CDR2 FQGNSA. Trimming left V 1 base short and J 2 bases short, with 18 bases between. The CDR3 spans 17 residues. CDR3 amino acids: CASSLETTGVGTYEQYF. The CDR3 nucleotides read TGTGCCAGCAGCTTAGAAACGACGGGGGTGGGTACCTACGAGCAGTACTTC.

The chain is built from TRBV6-6 and TRBJ2-1; D ambiguous. This CDR3 comprises 16 residues. V shed 6 bases and J shed 5 bases, with 20 bases lying between them. Per the germline V gene, CDR1 is MNHNY and CDR2 is SVGAGI (reference sequence). The CDR3 loop is CASSYGAASGDNEQFF. The CDR3 DNA sequence: TGTGCCAGCAGCTATGGAGCTGCTTCGGGTGACAATGAGCAGTTCTTC.

This chain uses TRBV5-1 with TRBJ1-4; D perhaps matches TRBD1 (6 bases). Germline assignment: CDR1 SGHRS and CDR2 YFSETQ. The CDR3 sequence is 15 residues long. Trimming shortened V by 3 bases and J by 3 bases, and 12 bases separated the two germline ends. The CDR3 here is CASSWGAGANEKLFF. The CDR3 nucleotides read TGCGCCAGCAGCTGGGGGGCGGGGGCTAATGAAAAACTGTTTTTT.

The rearrangement links TRBV19 to TRBJ2-5; 9 bases agree with TRBD2. The J segment lost 5 bases and the V segment lost 6 bases, leaving 10 bases of the junction unmatched. Germline CDR1 and CDR2: LNHDA and SQIVND (reference sequence). The CDR3 consists of 15 residues. The CDR3, as DNA: TGTGCCAGTAGCCCGTTGTCAAGCGGGGGGGAGACCCAGTACTTC. Translating gives CASSPLSSGGETQYF.

This clonotype was observed many times. V gene TRBV15 combines with J gene TRBJ2-1; D gene ambiguous. The CDR3 consists of 15 residues. V dropped 3 bases and J dropped 3 bases, with 12 bases sitting between them. Germline V gene data show CDR1 as LNHNV and CDR2 as YYDKDF (reference sequence). The CDR3: CATSRPSSLYNEQFF. In nucleotides, the CDR3 is TGTGCCACCAGCAGGCCCAGCAGCCTCTACAATGAGCAGTTCTTC.

This clonotype was recorded many times. The V gene is TRBV4-3, the J gene TRBJ2-1; no definite D call. Looked up from germline, CDR1 is LGHNA and CDR2 is YSLEER. The CDR3 contains 17 residues. V was trimmed by 0 bases and J by 4 bases, leaving 16 bases between them. The CDR3: CASSQDHRPITYNEQFF. The CDR3 coding sequence is TGCGCCAGCAGCCAAGATCATAGGCCGATCACATACAATGAGCAGTTCTTC.

Details on this clonotype: A much larger clonotype is one base distant, so this may be a read error. The CDR3 nucleotides are TGTGCCGGCAGCACAGGGTTCAATCAGCCCCAGCATTTT. It translates to CAGSTGFNQPQHF. The rearrangement links TRBV7-2 to TRBJ1-5; the D gene is possibly TRBD1 (6 bases). Germline CDR1 reads SGHTA; CDR2 reads FQGNSA. CDR3 length equals 13 residues.

The chain employs TRBV24-1 and TRBJ2-3; no clear D gene. Trimming shortened V by 5 bases and J by 2 bases, and 10 bases separated the two germline ends. The CDR3 covers 14 residues. CDR1 is KGHDR, CDR2 SFDVKD, per germline. The chain's CDR3 is CATSVGPPTDTQYF. The CDR3 bases are TGTGCCACCAGTGTCGGACCCCCCACAGATACGCAGTATTTT.

This clonotype was observed a few times. The CDR3, as DNA: TGTGCCAGCGGACCCACCGGGACTAGCACAGATACGCAGTATTTT. Amino acids: CASGPTGTSTDTQYF. V gene TRBV4-2 combines with J gene TRBJ2-3; tentatively, D is TRBD2 (6 bases). Trimming pared 8 bases from V and 0 bases from J, leaving 15 bases between. Germline CDR1 LGHNA, CDR2 YNFKEQ. The CDR3 contains 15 residues.

This clonotype was found many times. The V call is TRBV7-2, the J call TRBJ2-1; D possibly corresponds to TRBD1 (6 bases). The V end was cut by 3 bases, the J end by 4 bases, with 10 bases between. Germline V gives CDR1 SGHTA, CDR2 FQGNSA. This CDR3 has 14 amino acids. The CDR3 DNA reads TGTGCCAGCAGCTTTAGCAGGGGATACAATGAGCAGTTCTTC. This encodes CASSFSRGYNEQFF.

This clonotype was counted ten times or more. This chain connects TRBV24-1 to TRBJ2-3; 14 nucleotides line up with TRBD2. The trim removed 3 bases at V and 5 bases at J, leaving 6 bases unmatched. The germline gives CDR1 KGHDR, CDR2 SFDVKD. The CDR3 consists of 17 residues. CDR3 protein: CATSDTPGLAGEDTQYF. The CDR3 coding sequence is TGTGCCACCAGTGATACCCCGGGACTAGCGGGAGAAGATACGCAGTATTTT.

In its sample, this clonotype was seen many times. J is TRBJ1-1 and V is TRBV20-1; D call uncertain. Germline V CDR1 and CDR2: DFQATT, SNEGSKA (reference sequence). Trimming pared 3 bases from V and 5 bases from J, leaving 7 bases between. CDR3 length: 11 amino acids. The CDR3 coding sequence is TGCAGTGCTAGTACGGGGACTGAAGCTTTCTTT. It specifies CSASTGTEAFF.

The chain employs TRBV7-8 and TRBJ2-2, with 12 bases fitting TRBD2. The CDR3 has 16 residues. V lost 1 base to trimming and J lost 7 bases; unmatched junction nucleotides: 4. The V gene's germline CDR1 is SGHVS and CDR2 FQNEAQ. Written as DNA, the CDR3 is TGTGCCAGCAGCTTAGAGGGACTAGCGGGCCGCGGGGAGCTGTTTTTT. Its protein product is CASSLEGLAGRGELFF.